This T cell receptor (beta chain) comes out of a study of blood T cells in healthy people across ages. V lost 6 bases and J lost 3; bases outside the gene matches: 12. CDR3 length: 17 residues. CDR1 and CDR2 (germline): SNHLY, FYNNEI. Sample-barcoded 5' priming and a J-beta primer mix drove a second PCR of roughly 6 to 12 cycles. MiXCR, run by TCRdb on the 5' RACE reads, gives a single entry per CDR3 protein. The sample holds more than 1,000,000 distinct CDR3 sequences, less than 25% seen once. These data were also filed under a second study, of T cells of mothers and their children.

The origin of this receptor is a girl aged 2 to 10 in good health. The sample consisted of blood. The chain is built from TRBV2 and TRBJ1-5, with 9 bases identical to TRBD1. The CDR3: CASSATNRGHVNQPQHF. CDR3 nucleotide sequence: TGTGCCAGCAGCGCTACTAACAGGGGGCATGTCAATCAGCCCCAGCATTTT.